Reported below is one TCR beta chain. Its antigen is still unknown. Base qualities were left out, and no much larger clone turns up one base away. CD8 naive samples were CD45RO-negative cells positively selected for CCR7, giving a CD45RA+CCR7+ population that excluded TemRA cells. Donors were healthy HIV-negative adults with no recently reported acute infections or vaccinations. Every donor was a Caucasian adult residing in Nashville, Tennessee, USA. After blood collection by leukapheresis, PBMCs were isolated using Ficoll-Histopaque density gradient centrifugation and then cryopreserved in the vapor phase of liquid nitrogen. Analytical flow cytometry was used to check the purity and quantity of each magnetically sorted T cell population. Genomic DNA was isolated from every sorted fraction and measured by UV absorbance on a Nanodrop 2000c. V has 0 bases trimmed and J has 4 bases trimmed; junction bases matching no gene number 2. The CDR3 holds 16 amino acids from the cysteine to the phenylalanine. The only DNA kept is the CDR3, 48 bases in frame from the first base. CDR1 and CDR2 are read off the germline V gene as SGHVS and FNYEAQ.

This entry belongs to a study of shared clonotypes between healthy human individuals (TCRdb year 2020). Describing the broader study: A few men and a couple of women, aged 18 to 49 years, made up the cohort. Between about 0.85 and 9.5 billion PBMCs per donor were obtained by leukapheresis. To increase sequencing depth and limit assay-specific biases, different laboratories used diverse techniques to prepare libraries and sequence TCR repertoires. For each donor, CD4 naive and CD4 memory were each given three plates, CD8 naive was given two plates, and CD8 memory was given one plate. To estimate repertoire size and how much clonotypes are shared between individuals, the study performed deep sequencing of blood TCR repertoires from roughly five healthy adults.

Overall study outcomes, separate from this receptor: Sharing across four donors was observed for around 5% of naive CD4, over 3% of naive CD8, around 2.5% of memory CD4, and around 0.42% of memory CD8 clonotypes. Based on pairwise subsampling, the degree of clonotype sharing among donors was expected to be affected by sequencing depth. The genetic and exposure-history diversity represented was limited by the small number of donors. Higher generation probabilities were observed for clonotypes shared by all four sorted-subset donors than for non-shared clonotypes. Rarefaction of sorted-subset datasets indicated incomplete sequencing despite the large sequencing depth. Estimated clonotype richness was generally larger for naive than for memory subsets. Only blood was sampled, and tissue TCR repertoires likely differ from those in blood.

TCR CDR3 regions were amplified from genomic DNA by multiplex PCR using the deep immunoSEQ assay. Extracted genomic DNA from each cell subset was spread evenly across all wells of several immunoSEQ 96-well plates, with each plate serving as a replicate. For sorted subsets, 200 to 250 ng genomic DNA, equal to some 28,000 T cell genomes, was loaded into each replicate PCR. Purified libraries were quantified with a Qubit 3.0 fluorometer, sized on a Bioanalyzer 2100, and re-quantified with the KAPA Library Quantification kit. A separate single-read 150-cycle Illumina NextSeq 550 flow cell was used to sequence each immunoSEQ 96-well plate. In the authors' own workflow: Because the immunoSEQ output included only junctional sequences and no quality scores, the filtering could not be the same as the filtering used for full-length reads. Sequences were annotated with PyIR, a Python wrapper for IgBLAST v1.9, and V/J genes and CDR3 were assigned using IMGT germline references. Reads were removed for weak V/J assignments (E-value above 1e-6), missing CDR3, stop codons, out-of-frame junctions, or ambiguous translated residues. A V3J clonotype was defined by an identical inferred V gene, J gene, and CDR3 amino acid sequence. Percentage overlap between repertoires was computed as shared unique clonotypes divided by the size of the smaller repertoire. Three approaches were used to assess repertoire richness: RTK rarefaction, the Chao1 estimator, and Recon v2.1 estimates of unobserved clonotypes. OLGA was used to compute generation probabilities for all TCRbeta clonotypes that the gDNA method yielded from a handful of donors. TCRdb stores this immuneACCESS table with in-frame sequences only. Part of the clones is absent; in the studies checked, under half of the shortfall reflects unresolved V genes, and no reason is known for the rest. D and trimming come from the DNA, and the V and J calls and clone size come from that table. The sample table holds 2 million or so clones, of which roughly 95% were seen once. The ten largest clones capture around 1.1% of the sample.

Here the chain combines TRBV7-6 and TRBJ2-7, with 14 bases aligning to TRBD2. Material for sequencing was naive CD8+ T cells sorted from blood. In the paper's terms, the cell subset or site label means: CD45RA+CCR7+. This clonotype originated in a man younger than 35 in good health. DNA sequence: TGTGCCAGCAGCTTAGCGGGACTAGCGGGAGATTACGAGCAGTACTTC. Translated, it gives CASSLAGLAGDYEQYF. With the rest looked up from the reference TRBV7-6 and TRBJ2-7 genes rather than sequenced, the full variable domain is GAGVSQSPRYKVTKRGQDVALRCDPISGHVSLYWYRQALGQGPEFLTYFNYEAQQDKSGLPNDRFSAERPEGSISTLTIQRTEQRDSAMYRCASSLAGLAGDYEQYFGPGTRLTVT.